This is a list of T cell receptor beta chains from one sample in a study of T cells in Graves' hyperthyroidism and ophthalmopathy. One entry per CDR3 protein results from TCRdb running MiXCR on the multiplex PCR reads. The data show roughly 110,000 distinct CDR3 sequences, 15% to 20% seen once. The sample taken for sequencing was blood. The receptor source for this set is a woman in her fifties or sixties with Graves' hyperthyroidism. CDR3s include the opening cysteine and the closing phenylalanine or tryptophan. D genes are given only for firm matches. The size of a clone is reported for some rows only, either as once, few or many, or as a class for expanded clones.

j_call | clone_size | d_call | v_call | cdr3_aa | cdr3_nt
TRBJ2-2 | few | TRBD1 | TRBV12-3/TRBV12-4 | CASSLDRAYTGELFF | TGTGCCAGCAGTCTCGACAGGGCCTACACCGGGGAGCTGTTTTTT
TRBJ2-3 | many | NA | TRBV18 | CASSPTRGATDTQYF | TGTGCCAGCTCACCCACACGAGGGGCCACAGATACGCAGTATTTT
TRBJ2-2 | many | TRBD2 | TRBV2 | CASSAERGGELFF | TGTGCCAGCAGTGCCGAGCGGGGAGGGGAGCTGTTTTTT
TRBJ1-2 | many | NA | TRBV27 | CASAPQGRGGYTF | TGTGCCAGCGCCCCCCAGGGCCGGGGTGGCTACACCTTC
TRBJ2-1 | many | NA | TRBV6-2/TRBV6-3 | CASSYLGPNNEQFF | TGTGCCAGCAGTTACTTAGGCCCCAACAATGAGCAGTTCTTC
TRBJ2-6 | many | TRBD1 | TRBV5-1 | CASRTGTGANVLTF | TGCGCCAGCAGGACAGGGACTGGGGCCAACGTCCTGACTTTC
TRBJ2-4 | many | NA | TRBV9 | CASSPSGGRENIQYF | TGTGCCAGCAGCCCCAGTGGGGGGCGGGAAAACATTCAGTACTTC
TRBJ2-5 | many | TRBD1 | TRBV5-6 | CASSLSGQGAETQYF | TGTGCCAGCAGCTTGTCGGGACAGGGGGCAGAGACCCAGTACTTC
TRBJ2-5 | many | TRBD2 | TRBV12-3/TRBV12-4 | CASIGREGREETQYF | TGTGCCAGCATCGGGCGGGAGGGCCGAGAAGAGACCCAGTACTTC
TRBJ2-2 | many | TRBD2 | TRBV7-2 | CASSLSPAGSTGELFF | TGTGCCAGCAGCTTATCCCCAGCGGGGAGCACCGGGGAGCTGTTTTTT
TRBJ2-5 | many | TRBD1 | TRBV4-1 | CASSQVTGGIETQYF | TGCGCCAGCAGCCAAGTGACAGGGGGCATTGAGACCCAGTACTTC
TRBJ2-7 | many | TRBD2 | TRBV20-1 | CSAPRLAGDLHYEQYF | TGCAGTGCTCCACGCCTAGCGGGAGATCTGCACTACGAGCAGTACTTC
TRBJ2-4 | many | TRBD1 | TRBV20-1 | CSARRTGGENIQYF | TGCAGTGCTAGAAGGACAGGGGGTGAAAACATTCAGTACTTC
TRBJ2-5 | many | TRBD2 | TRBV6-1 | CASSFNARGGVGETRYF | TGTGCCAGCAGTTTTAATGCAAGGGGAGGGGTCGGAGAGACCCGGTACTTC
TRBJ1-5 | many | NA | TRBV12-3/TRBV12-4 | CASSLGGRQPQHF | TGTGCCAGCAGTTTAGGGGGGCGTCAGCCCCAGCATTTT
TRBJ1-1 | NA | NA | TRBV19 | CASTATPTVDTEAFF | TGTGCCAGTACAGCGACGCCTACGGTGGACACTGAAGCTTTCTTT
TRBJ2-1 | many | TRBD1 | TRBV6-1 | CANKKGDRDYNEQFF | TGTGCCAACAAGAAAGGGGACAGGGACTACAATGAGCAGTTCTTC
TRBJ1-1 | NA | NA | TRBV7-9 | CASSLEVGEAFF | TGTGCCAGCAGCTTAGAGGTCGGCGAAGCTTTCTTT
TRBJ1-6 | many | NA | TRBV4-1 | CASSALGGYNSPLHF | TGCGCCAGCAGCGCTTTAGGGGGCTATAATTCACCCCTCCACTTT
TRBJ2-3 | NA | TRBD2 | TRBV20-1 | CSLGTSGSHGDTQYF | TGCAGTCTAGGGACTAGCGGGAGCCATGGGGATACGCAGTATTTT
TRBJ2-1 | many | TRBD2 | TRBV2 | CASTRSGNYNEQFF | TGTGCCAGCACCCGTAGCGGGAACTACAATGAGCAGTTCTTC
TRBJ1-3 | many | NA | TRBV28 | CASSLSTSDLDDTIYF | TGTGCCAGCAGCCTCTCGACTTCCGACCTGGATGACACCATATATTTT
TRBJ2-1 | NA | TRBD2 | TRBV3-1 | CASSQEASGTPGDEQFF | TGTGCCAGCAGCCAAGAGGCTAGCGGGACACCTGGGGATGAGCAGTTCTTC
TRBJ2-5 | many | TRBD1 | TRBV2 | CASRIRQGARETQYF | TGTGCCAGCAGGATCAGACAGGGGGCGAGGGAGACCCAGTACTTC
TRBJ1-5 | few | NA | TRBV29-1 | CSVAGDNQPQHF | TGCAGCGTTGCAGGGGACAATCAGCCCCAGCATTTT
TRBJ2-2 | many | TRBD2 | TRBV11-2 | CASMTSGVNTGELFF | TGTGCCAGCATGACTAGCGGGGTTAACACCGGGGAGCTGTTTTTT
TRBJ2-3 | many | TRBD2 | TRBV28 | CASSLLREGDTQYF | TGTGCCAGCAGTTTATTGCGGGAGGGTGATACGCAGTATTTT
TRBJ1-1 | many | NA | TRBV3-1 | CASSQLQGTEAFF | TGTGCCAGCAGCCAACTACAGGGTACTGAAGCTTTCTTT
TRBJ2-1 | few | TRBD2 | TRBV11-3 | CASSPTSGRHNEQFF | TGTGCCAGCAGTCCAACTAGCGGGAGGCACAATGAGCAGTTCTTC
TRBJ1-1 | many | NA | TRBV3-1 | CASSQRSEAFF | TGTGCCAGCAGCCAGAGAAGTGAAGCTTTCTTT
TRBJ2-5 | many | NA | TRBV7-3 | CASSLGLGRETQYF | TGTGCCAGCAGCTTAGGATTAGGACGAGAGACCCAGTACTTC
TRBJ2-5 | NA | TRBD2 | TRBV28 | CASMFSGGGQETQYF | TGTGCCAGCATGTTTAGCGGGGGGGGGCAAGAGACCCAGTACTTC